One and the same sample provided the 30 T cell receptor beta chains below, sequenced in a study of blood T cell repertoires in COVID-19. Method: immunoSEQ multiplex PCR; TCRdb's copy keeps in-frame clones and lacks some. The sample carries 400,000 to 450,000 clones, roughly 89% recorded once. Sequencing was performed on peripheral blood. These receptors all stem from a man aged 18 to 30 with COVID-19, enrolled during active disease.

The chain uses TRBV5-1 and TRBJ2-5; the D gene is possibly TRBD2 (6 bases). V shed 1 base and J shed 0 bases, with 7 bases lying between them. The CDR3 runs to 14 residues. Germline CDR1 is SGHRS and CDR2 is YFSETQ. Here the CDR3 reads CASSLRGYQETQYF. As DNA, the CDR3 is TGCGCCAGCAGCTTGCGGGGGTACCAAGAGACCCAGTACTTC.

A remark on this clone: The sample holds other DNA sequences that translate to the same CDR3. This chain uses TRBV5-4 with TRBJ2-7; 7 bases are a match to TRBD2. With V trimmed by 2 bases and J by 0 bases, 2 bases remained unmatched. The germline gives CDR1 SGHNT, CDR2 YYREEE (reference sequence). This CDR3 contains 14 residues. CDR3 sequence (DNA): TGTGCCAGCAGCTTAGGCGGGAGCTCCTACGAGCAGTACTTC. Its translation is CASSLGGSSYEQYF. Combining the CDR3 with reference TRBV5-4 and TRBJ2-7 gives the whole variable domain ETGVTQSPTHLIKTRGQQVTLRCSSQSGHNTVSWYQQALGQGPQFIFQYYREEENGRGNFPPRFSGLQFPNYSSELNVNALELDDSALYLCASSLGGSSYEQYFGPGTRLTVT.

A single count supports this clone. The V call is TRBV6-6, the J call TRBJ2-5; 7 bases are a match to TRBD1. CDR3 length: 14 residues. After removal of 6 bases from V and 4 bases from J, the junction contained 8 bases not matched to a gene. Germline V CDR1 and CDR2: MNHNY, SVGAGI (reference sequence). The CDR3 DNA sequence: TGTGCCAGCAGGCACAGGGGCTCCCCAGAGACCCAGTACTTC. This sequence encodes CASRHRGSPETQYF.

CDR3 protein: CASSLLGSGTADTQYF. DNA of the CDR3: TGTGCCAGCAGCTTACTGGGTAGCGGGACGGCAGATACGCAGTATTTT. The chain employs TRBV7-3 and TRBJ2-3; TRBD2 aligns across 8 bases. J was trimmed by 4 bases and V by 2 bases; bases with no gene match: 8. The length of the CDR3 is 16 residues. Germline V gene lookup returns CDR1 SGHTA and CDR2 FQGTGA.

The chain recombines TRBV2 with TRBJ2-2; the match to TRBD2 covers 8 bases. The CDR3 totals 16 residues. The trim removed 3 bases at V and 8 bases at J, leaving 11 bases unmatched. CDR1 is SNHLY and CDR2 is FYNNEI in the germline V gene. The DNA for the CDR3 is TGTGCCAGCAGTGACCGTATCGGGAGGGGCTCAGGGGAGCTGTTTTTT. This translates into CASSDRIGRGSGELFF.

This CDR3 reads CASSPRLAGDVDEQFF. The CDR3 region has the DNA TGTGCCAGCAGCCCACGACTAGCGGGAGATGTAGATGAGCAGTTCTTC. The chain links TRBV11-3 to TRBJ2-1; 12 bases align to TRBD2. This CDR3 is 16 amino acids long. With V trimmed by 5 bases and J by 8 bases, 10 bases remained unmatched. Germline V gene data show CDR1 as SGHNT and CDR2 as YENEEA.

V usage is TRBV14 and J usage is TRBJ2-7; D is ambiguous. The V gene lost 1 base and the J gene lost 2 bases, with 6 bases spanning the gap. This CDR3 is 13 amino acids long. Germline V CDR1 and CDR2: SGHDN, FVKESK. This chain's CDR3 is CASSQAGTYEQYF. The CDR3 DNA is TGTGCCAGCAGCCAAGCCGGTACCTACGAGCAGTACTTC.

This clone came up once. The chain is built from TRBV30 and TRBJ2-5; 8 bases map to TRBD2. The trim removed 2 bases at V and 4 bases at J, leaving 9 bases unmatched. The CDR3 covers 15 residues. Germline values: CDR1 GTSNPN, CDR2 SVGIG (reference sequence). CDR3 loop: CAWSTLAGRGETQYF. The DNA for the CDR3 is TGTGCCTGGAGTACCTTAGCGGGGAGAGGAGAGACCCAGTACTTC. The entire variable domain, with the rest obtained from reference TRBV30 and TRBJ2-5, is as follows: SQTIHQWPATLVQPVGSPLSLECTVEGTSNPNLYWYRQAAGRGLQLLFYSVGIGQISSEVPQNLSASRPQDRQFILSSKKLLLSDSGFYLCAWSTLAGRGETQYFGPGTRLLVL.

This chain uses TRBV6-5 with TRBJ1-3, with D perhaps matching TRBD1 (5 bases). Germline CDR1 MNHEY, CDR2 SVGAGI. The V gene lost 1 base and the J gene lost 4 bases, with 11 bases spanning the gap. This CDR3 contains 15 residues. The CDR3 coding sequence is TGTGCCAGCAGTTACTTAGGGGCAGGGGGAAACACCATATATTTT. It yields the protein CASSYLGAGGNTIYF.

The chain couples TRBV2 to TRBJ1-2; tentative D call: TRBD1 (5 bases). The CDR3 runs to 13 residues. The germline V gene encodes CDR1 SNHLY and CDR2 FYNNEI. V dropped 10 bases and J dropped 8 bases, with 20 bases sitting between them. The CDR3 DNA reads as TGTGCCACCTCCTCCCGGACAACCGAGGGCTACACCTTC. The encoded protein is CATSSRTTEGYTF. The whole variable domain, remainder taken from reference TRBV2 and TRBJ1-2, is EPEVTQTPSHQVTQMGQEVILRCVPISNHLYFYWYRQILGQKVEFLVSFYNNEISEKSEIFDDQFSVERPDGSNFTLKIRSTKLEDSAMYFCATSSRTTEGYTFGSGTRLTVV.

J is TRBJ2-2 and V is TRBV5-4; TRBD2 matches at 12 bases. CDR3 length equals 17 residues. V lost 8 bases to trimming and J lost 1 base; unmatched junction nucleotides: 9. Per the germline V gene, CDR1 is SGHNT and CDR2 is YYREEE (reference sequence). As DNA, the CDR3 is TGTGCCAGTTTCAGACTAGCGGGAGTAGGGAACACCGGGGAGCTGTTTTTT. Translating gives CASFRLAGVGNTGELFF.

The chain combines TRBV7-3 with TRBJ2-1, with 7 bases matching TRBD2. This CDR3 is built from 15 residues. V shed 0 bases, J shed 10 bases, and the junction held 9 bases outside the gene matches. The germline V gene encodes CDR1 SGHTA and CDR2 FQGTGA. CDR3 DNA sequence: TGTGCCAGCAGCTTAACTAGCGGGCCGGTCGGGGAGCAGTTCTTC. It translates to CASSLTSGPVGEQFF.

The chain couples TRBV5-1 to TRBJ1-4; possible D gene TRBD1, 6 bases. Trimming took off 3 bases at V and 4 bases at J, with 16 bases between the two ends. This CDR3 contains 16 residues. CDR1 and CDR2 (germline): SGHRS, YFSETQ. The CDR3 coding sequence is TGCGCCAGCAGCTCAACGTACAGGGCTGGTAATGAAAAACTGTTTTTT. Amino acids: CASSSTYRAGNEKLFF.

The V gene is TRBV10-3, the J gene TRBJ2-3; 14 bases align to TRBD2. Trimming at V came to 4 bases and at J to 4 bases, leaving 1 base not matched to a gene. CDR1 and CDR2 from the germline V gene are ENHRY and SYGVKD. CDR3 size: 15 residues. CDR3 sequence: CAISGTSGGSDTQYF. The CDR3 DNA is TGTGCCATCAGTGGGACTAGCGGGGGGTCAGATACGCAGTATTTT.

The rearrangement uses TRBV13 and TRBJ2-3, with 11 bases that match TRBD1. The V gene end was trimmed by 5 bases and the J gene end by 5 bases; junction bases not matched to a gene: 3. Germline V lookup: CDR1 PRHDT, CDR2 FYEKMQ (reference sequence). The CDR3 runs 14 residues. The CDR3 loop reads CASSAGQGEDTQYF. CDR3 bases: TGTGCCAGCAGCGCGGGACAGGGGGAAGATACGCAGTATTTT.

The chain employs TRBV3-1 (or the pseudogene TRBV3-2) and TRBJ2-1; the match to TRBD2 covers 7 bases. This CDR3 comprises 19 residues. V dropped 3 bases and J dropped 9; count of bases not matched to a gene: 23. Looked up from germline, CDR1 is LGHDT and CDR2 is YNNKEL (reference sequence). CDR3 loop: CASSHSSLGVAGLLSEQFF. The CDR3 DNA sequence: TGTGCCAGCAGCCATTCCAGTCTGGGAGTAGCGGGCTTACTTAGTGAGCAGTTCTTC.

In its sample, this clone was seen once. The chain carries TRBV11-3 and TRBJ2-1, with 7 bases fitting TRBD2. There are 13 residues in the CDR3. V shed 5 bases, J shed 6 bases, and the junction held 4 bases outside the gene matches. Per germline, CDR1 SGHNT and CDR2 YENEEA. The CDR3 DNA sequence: TGTGCCAGCAGCCCTTGGGGGGGCAATGAGCAGTTCTTC. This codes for CASSPWGGNEQFF.

CDR3 in amino acids: CATSRDRDIEETQYF. In DNA, the CDR3 is TGTGCCACCAGCAGAGATCGAGATATAGAAGAGACCCAGTACTTC. This chain uses TRBV15 with TRBJ2-5; no definite D call. Trimming shortened V by 0 bases and J by 3 bases, and 11 bases separated the two germline ends. Germline CDR1 reads LNHNV; CDR2 reads YYDKDF (reference sequence). CDR3 length: 15 amino acids.

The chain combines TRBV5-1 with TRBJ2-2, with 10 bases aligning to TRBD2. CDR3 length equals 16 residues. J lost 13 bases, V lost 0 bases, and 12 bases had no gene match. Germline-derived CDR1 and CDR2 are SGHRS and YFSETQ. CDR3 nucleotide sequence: TGCGCCAGCAGCTTGGATCTAGCGGGAGCGTTGGGTGGGCTGTTTTTT. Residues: CASSLDLAGALGGLFF.

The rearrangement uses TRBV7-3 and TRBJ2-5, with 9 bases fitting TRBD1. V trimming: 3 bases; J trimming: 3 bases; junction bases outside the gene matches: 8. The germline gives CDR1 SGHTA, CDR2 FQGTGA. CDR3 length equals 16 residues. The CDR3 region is CASSFPTGTGKETQYF. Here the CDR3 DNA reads TGTGCCAGCAGCTTCCCAACCGGGACAGGGAAAGAGACCCAGTACTTC.

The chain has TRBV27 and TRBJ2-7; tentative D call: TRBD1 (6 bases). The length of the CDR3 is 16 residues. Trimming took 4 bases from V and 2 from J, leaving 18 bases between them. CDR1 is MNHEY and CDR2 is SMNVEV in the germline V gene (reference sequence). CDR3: CASSSTGPAHPYEQYF. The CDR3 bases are TGTGCCAGCAGTTCGACAGGCCCTGCTCACCCCTACGAGCAGTACTTC.

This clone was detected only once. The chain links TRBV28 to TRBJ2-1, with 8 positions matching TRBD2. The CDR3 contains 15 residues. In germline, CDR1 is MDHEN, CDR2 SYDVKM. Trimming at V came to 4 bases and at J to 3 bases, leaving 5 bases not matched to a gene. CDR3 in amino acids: CASSSPGTSYNEQFF. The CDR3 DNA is TGTGCCAGCAGTTCGCCCGGGACTAGCTACAATGAGCAGTTCTTC.

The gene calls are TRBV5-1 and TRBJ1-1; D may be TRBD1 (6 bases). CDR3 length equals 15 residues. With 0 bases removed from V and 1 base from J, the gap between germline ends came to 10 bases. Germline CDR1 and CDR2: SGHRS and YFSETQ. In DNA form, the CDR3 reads TGCGCCAGCAGCTTGGCCACAGGGAGGAACACTGAAGCTTTCTTT. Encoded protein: CASSLATGRNTEAFF.

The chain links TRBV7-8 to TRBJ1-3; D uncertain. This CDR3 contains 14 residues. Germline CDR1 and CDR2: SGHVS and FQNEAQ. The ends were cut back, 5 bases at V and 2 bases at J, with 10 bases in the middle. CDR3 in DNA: TGTGCCAGCAGCGCCAGTTTCCCTGGAAACACCATATATTTT. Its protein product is CASSASFPGNTIYF.

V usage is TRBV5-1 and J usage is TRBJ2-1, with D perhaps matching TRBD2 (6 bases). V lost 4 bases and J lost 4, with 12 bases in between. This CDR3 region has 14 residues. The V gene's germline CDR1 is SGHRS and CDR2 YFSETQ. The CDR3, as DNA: TGCGCCAGCAGCCCGTTAGCGGCTTACAATGAGCAGTTCTTC. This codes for CASSPLAAYNEQFF.

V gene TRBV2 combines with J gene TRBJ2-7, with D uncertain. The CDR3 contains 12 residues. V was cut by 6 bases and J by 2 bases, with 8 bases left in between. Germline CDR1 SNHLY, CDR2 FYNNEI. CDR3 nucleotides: TGTGCCAGCAGGGCTGCGGCCTACGAGCAGTACTTC. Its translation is CASRAAAYEQYF.

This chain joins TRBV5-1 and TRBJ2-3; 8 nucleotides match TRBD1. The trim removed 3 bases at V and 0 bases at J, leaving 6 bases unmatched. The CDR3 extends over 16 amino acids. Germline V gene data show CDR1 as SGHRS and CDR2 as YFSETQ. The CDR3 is CASSWGTGRSTDTQYF. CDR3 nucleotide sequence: TGCGCCAGCAGCTGGGGGACAGGACGCAGCACAGATACGCAGTATTTT.

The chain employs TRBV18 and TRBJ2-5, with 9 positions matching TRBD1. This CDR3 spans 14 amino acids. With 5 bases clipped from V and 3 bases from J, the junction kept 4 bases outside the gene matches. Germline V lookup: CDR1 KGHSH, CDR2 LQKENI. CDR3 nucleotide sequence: TGTGCCAGCTCAGTCGGGACAGGGAAAGAGACCCAGTACTTC. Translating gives CASSVGTGKETQYF.

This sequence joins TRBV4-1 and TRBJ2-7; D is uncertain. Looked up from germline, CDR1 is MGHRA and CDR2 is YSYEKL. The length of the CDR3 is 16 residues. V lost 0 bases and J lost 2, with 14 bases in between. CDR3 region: CASSQDYGAFPYEQYF. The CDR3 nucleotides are TGCGCCAGCAGCCAAGATTACGGTGCCTTTCCCTACGAGCAGTACTTC.

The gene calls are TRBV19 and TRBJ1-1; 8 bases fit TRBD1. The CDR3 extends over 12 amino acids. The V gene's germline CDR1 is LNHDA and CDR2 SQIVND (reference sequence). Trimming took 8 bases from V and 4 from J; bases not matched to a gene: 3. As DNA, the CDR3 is TGTGCCAGTGGACAGGGCCCCACTGAAGCTTTCTTT. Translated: CASGQGPTEAFF. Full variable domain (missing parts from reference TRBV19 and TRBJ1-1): DGGITQSPKYLFRKEGQNVTLSCEQNLNHDAMYWYRQDPGQGLRLIYYSQIVNDFQKGDIAEGYSVSREKKESFPLTVTSAQKNPTAFYLCASGQGPTEAFFGQGTRLTVV.